This T cell receptor beta chain was recovered during a study of cytomegalovirus exposure and HLA in healthy donors. The CDR3 is made up of 15 amino acids. J was trimmed by 6 bases and V by 5 bases; bases with no gene match: 10. Germline V gene sequence: CDR1 MNHNY, CDR2 SVGAGI (reference sequence). The PCR was carried out with 60 Vbeta primers and 13 Jbeta primers. Libraries were prepared by immunoSEQ multiplex PCR; TCRdb keeps only in-frame clonotypes and omits some of them. The table records about 150,000 clones, nearly 80% of them present only once. The chain is built from TRBV6-6 and TRBJ1-5; 7 bases are a match to TRBD1. The TCR was taken from a man in his thirties or forties in good health and CMV-seropositive. Material for sequencing was PBMCs. The CDR3 DNA sequence: TGTGCCAGCAGTCCAACTGACAGGGTGTCTCAGCCCCAGCATTTT. Translation gives CASSPTDRVSQPQHF.